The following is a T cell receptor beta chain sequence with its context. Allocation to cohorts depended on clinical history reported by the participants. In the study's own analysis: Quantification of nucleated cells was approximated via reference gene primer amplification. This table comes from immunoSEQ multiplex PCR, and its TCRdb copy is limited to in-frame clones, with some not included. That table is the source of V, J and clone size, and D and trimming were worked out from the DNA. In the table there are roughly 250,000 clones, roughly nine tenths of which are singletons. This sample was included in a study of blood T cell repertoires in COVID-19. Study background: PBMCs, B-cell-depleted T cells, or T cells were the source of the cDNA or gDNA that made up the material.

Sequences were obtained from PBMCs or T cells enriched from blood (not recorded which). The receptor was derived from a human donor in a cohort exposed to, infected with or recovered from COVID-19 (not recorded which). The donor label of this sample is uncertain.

The CDR3 nucleotides are TGCAGTGCAGGACAGAACACTGAAGCTTTCTTT. Amino acid sequence: CSAGQNTEAFF. The chain joins TRBV20-1 to TRBJ1-1; the D gene is possibly TRBD1 (5 bases). The CDR3 sequence is 11 residues long. V was clipped by 6 bases and J by 1 base, with 6 bases between them. The germline V gene encodes CDR1 DFQATT and CDR2 SNEGSKA (reference sequence).